The T cell receptor beta chain under discussion was sequenced for a study of CD8 T cells in ankylosing spondylitis. Study-wide points: Within ankylosing spondylitis blood, a TCR beta motif made up of under 10 highly homologous variants appeared to be characteristic. From matched ankylosing spondylitis synovial fluid, disease-linked clones were reportedly recovered at significantly enriched levels.

The V end was cut by 6 bases, the J end by 7 bases, with 13 bases between. CDR3 length: 13 residues. The germline CDR1 and CDR2 sequences are MNHNS and SASEGT. Library preparation for TCR beta used quantitative 5'-RACE with molecular barcodes. Each CDR3 protein is one row after TCRdb ran MiXCR on the 5' RACE reads. The sample lists about 130,000 distinct CDR3 sequences, about a tenth seen once, with 2.5% to 3.5% in the top ten. This clonotype was seen at least ten times. Its specificity is not known. The chain links TRBV6-1 to TRBJ2-4; D possibly corresponds to TRBD1 (6 bases). The receptor was derived from a male donor with ankylosing spondylitis or in good health (not recorded which). The sequenced material came from blood, either unsorted or a sorted T cell fraction (not recorded which). The CDR3, as DNA: TGTGCCAGCAGGACAGGAGAGGCGAACATTCAGTACTTC. Its translation: CASRTGEANIQYF.